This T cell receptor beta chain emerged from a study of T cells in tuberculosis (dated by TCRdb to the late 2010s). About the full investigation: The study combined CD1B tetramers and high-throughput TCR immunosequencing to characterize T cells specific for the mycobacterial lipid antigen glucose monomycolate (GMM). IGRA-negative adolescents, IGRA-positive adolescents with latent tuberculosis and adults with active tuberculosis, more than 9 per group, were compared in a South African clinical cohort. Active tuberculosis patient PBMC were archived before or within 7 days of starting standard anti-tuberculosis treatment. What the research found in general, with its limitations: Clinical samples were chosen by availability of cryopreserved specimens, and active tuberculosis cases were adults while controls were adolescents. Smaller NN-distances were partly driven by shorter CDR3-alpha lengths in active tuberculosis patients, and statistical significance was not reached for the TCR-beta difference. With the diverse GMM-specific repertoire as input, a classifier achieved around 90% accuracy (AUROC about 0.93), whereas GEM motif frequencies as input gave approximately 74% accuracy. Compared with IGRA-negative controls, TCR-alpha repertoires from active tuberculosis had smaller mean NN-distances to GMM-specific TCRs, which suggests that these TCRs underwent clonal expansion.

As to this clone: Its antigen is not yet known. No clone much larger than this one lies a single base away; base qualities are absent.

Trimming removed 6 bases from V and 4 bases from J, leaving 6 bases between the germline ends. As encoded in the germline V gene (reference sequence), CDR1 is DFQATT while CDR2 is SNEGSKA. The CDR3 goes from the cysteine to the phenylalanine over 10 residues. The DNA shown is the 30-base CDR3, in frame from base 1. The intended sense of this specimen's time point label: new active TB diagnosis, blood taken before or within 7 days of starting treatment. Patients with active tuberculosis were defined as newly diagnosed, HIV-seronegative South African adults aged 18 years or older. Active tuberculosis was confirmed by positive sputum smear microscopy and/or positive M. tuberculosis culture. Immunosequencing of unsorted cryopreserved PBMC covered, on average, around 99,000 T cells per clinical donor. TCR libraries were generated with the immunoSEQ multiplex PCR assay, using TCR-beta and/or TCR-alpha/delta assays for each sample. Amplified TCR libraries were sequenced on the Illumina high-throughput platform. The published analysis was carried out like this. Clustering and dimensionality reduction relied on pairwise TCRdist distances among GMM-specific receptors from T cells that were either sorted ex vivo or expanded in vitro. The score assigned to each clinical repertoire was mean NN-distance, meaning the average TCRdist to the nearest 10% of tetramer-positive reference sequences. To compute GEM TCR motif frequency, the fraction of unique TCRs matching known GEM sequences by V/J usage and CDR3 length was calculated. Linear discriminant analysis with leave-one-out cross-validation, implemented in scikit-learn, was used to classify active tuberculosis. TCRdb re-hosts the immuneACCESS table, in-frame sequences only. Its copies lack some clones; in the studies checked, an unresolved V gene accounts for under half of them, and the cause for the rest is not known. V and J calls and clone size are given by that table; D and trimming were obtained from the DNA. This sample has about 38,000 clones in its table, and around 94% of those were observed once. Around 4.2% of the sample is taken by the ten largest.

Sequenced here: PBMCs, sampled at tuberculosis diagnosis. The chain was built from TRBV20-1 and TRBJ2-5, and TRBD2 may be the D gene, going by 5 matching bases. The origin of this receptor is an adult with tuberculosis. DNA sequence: TGCAGTGCAGAGGGAGAGACCCAGTACTTC. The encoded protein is CSAEGETQYF.